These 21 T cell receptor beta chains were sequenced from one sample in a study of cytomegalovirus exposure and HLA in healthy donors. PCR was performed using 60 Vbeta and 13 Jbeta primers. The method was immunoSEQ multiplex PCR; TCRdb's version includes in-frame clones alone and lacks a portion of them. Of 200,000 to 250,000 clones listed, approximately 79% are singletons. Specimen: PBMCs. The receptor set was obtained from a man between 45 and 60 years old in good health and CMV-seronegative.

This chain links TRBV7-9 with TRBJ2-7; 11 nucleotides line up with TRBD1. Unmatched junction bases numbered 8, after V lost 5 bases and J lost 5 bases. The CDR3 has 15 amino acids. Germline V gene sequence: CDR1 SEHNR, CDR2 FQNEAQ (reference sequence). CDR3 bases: TGTGCCAGCAGCGGCAGGGACAGGGGGTCCAACGAGCAGTACTTC. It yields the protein CASSGRDRGSNEQYF.

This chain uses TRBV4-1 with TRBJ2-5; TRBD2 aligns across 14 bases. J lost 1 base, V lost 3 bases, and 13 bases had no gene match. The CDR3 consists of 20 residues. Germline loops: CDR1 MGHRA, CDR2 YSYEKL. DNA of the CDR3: TGCGCCAGCAGCCACATCTTGACTAGCGGGAGGGGCGGGAGCCAAGAGACCCAGTACTTC. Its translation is CASSHILTSGRGGSQETQYF.

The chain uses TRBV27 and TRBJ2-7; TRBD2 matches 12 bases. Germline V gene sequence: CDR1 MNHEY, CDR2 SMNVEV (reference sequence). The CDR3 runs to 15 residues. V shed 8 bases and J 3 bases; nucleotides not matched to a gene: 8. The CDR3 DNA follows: TGTGCCAGCGGACTAGCGGGGAGGGATTTCTACGAGCAGTACTTC. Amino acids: CASGLAGRDFYEQYF.

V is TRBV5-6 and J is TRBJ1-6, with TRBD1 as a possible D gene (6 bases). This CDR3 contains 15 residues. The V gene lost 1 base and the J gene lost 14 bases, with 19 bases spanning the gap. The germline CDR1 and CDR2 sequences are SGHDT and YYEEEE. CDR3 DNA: TGTGCCAGCAGCTTGCGGTCAGGGGCTATTCAGGCCCTCCACTTT. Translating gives CASSLRSGAIQALHF.

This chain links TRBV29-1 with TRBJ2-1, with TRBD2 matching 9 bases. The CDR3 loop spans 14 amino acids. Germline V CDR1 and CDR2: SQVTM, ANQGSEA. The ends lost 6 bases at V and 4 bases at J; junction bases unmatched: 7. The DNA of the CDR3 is TGCAGCGTGAGCGGGAGGTCCCAGTACAATGAGCAGTTCTTC. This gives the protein CSVSGRSQYNEQFF.

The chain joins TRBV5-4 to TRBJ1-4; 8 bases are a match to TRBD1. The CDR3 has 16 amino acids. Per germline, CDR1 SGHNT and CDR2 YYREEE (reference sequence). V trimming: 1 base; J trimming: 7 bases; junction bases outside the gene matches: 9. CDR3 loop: CASSLREAGGREKLFF. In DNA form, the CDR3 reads TGTGCCAGCAGCTTGAGGGAGGCAGGGGGCCGTGAAAAACTGTTTTTT.

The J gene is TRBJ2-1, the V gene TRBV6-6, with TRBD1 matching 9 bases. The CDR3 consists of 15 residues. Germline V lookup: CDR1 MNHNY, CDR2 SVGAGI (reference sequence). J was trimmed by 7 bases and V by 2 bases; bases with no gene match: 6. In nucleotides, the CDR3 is TGTGCCAGCAGTTACAGGGACAGGGTAAAGAATGAGCAGTTCTTC. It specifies CASSYRDRVKNEQFF.

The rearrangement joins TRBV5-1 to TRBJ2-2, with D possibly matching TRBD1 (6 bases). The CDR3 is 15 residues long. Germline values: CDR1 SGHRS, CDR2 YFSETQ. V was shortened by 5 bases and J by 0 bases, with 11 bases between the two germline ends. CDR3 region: CASSRGGANTGELFF. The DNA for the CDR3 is TGCGCCAGCAGTCGAGGGGGTGCGAACACCGGGGAGCTGTTTTTT.

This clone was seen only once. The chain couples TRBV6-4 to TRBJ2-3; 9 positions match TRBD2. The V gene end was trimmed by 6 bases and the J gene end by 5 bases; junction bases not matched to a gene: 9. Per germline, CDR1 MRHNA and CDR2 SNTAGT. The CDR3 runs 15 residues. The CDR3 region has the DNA TGTGCCAGCAGCGGGGCTAGCGGGAAAGAAGATACGCAGTATTTT. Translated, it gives CASSGASGKEDTQYF.

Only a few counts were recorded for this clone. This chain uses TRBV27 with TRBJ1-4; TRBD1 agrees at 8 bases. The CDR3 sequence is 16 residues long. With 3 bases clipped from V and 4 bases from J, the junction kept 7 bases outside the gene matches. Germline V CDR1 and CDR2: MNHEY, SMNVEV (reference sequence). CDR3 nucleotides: TGTGCCAGCAGTTTGGGTTGGACAGGGAATAATGAAAAACTGTTTTTT. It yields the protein CASSLGWTGNNEKLFF.

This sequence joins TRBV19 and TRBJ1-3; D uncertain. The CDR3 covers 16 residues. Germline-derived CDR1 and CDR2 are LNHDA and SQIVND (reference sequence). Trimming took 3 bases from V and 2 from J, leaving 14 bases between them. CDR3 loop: CASSIRRRVAGNTIYF. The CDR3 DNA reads TGTGCCAGTAGTATTCGAAGGAGGGTGGCTGGAAACACCATATATTTT.

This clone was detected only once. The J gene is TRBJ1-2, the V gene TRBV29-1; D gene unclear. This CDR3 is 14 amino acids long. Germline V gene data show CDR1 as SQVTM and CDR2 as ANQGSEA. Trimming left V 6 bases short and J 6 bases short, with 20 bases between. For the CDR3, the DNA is TGCAGCGTCCTACACCGAAACAACTATAATGGCTACACCTTC. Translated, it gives CSVLHRNNYNGYTF.

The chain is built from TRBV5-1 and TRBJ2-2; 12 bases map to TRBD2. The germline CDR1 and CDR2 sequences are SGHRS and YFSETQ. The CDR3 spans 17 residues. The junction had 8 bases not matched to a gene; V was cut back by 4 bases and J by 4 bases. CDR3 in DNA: TGCGCCAGCAGCCCGACTAGCGGGGGTGTCGGCACCGGGGAGCTGTTTTTT. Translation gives CASSPTSGGVGTGELFF.

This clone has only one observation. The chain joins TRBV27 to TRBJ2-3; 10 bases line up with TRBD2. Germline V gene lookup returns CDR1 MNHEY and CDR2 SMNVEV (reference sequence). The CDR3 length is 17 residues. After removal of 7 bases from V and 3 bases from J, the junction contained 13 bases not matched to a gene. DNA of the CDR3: TGTGCCAGCAAATCGTTAGGGCTAGCGGGAGAGACAGATACGCAGTATTTT. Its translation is CASKSLGLAGETDTQYF.

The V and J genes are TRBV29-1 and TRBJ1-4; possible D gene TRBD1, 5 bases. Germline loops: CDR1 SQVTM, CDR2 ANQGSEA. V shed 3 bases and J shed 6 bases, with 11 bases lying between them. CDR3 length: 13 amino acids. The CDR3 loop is CSVEAGRDEKLFF. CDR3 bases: TGCAGCGTTGAGGCAGGGAGGGATGAAAAACTGTTTTTT.

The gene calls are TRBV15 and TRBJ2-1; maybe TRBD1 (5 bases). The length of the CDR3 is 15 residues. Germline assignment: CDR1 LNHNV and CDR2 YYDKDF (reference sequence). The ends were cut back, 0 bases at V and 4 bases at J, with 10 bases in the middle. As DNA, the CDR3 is TGTGCCACCAGCAGAGACCCGAGACAGTACAATGAGCAGTTCTTC. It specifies CATSRDPRQYNEQFF.

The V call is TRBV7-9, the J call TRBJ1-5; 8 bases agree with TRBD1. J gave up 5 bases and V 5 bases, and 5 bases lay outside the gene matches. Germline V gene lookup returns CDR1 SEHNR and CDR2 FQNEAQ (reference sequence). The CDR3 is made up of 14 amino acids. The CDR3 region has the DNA TGTGCCAGCAGCCCCATGGACAGGGATCAGCCCCAGCATTTT. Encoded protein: CASSPMDRDQPQHF.

The CDR3 coding sequence is TGTGCCAGCAGCGAGGGACTAGCGGGCACCTACGAGCAGTACTTC. Its translation is CASSEGLAGTYEQYF. The V and J genes are TRBV9 and TRBJ2-7; 12 bases are a match to TRBD2. Per the germline V gene, CDR1 is SGDLS and CDR2 is YYNGEE. The J segment lost 2 bases and the V segment lost 3 bases, leaving 3 bases of the junction unmatched. The CDR3 runs to 15 residues.

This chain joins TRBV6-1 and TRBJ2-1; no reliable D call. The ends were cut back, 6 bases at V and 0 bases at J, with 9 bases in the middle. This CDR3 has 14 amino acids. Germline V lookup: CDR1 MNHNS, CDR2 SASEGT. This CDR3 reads CASRAVSSYNEQFF. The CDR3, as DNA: TGTGCCAGCAGGGCGGTGAGCTCCTACAATGAGCAGTTCTTC.

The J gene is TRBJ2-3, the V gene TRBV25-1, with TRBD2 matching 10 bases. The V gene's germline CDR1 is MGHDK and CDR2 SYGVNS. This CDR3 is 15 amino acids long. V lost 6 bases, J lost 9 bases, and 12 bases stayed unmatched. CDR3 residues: CASRDRLAGEHTQYF. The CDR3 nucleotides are TGTGCCAGCAGGGATCGGCTAGCGGGAGAGCACACGCAGTATTTT.

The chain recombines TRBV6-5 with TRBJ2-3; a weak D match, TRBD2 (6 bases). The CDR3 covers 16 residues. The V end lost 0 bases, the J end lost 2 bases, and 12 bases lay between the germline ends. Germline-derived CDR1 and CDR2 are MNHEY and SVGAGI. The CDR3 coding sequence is TGTGCCAGCAGTTACTCCCAAGCGGGCTACACAGATACGCAGTATTTT. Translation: CASSYSQAGYTDTQYF.